The clone carrying this TCR beta chain was detected a few times. In TCRdb, the 5' RACE reads were re-called with MiXCR into one record per CDR3 protein. The repertoire has 95,000 to 120,000 distinct CDR3 sequences, 10% to 14% of them found once; the top ten carry roughly a quarter. As to time point: blood at routine non-recurrence follow-up after resection. Trimming took off 2 bases at V and 3 bases at J, with 5 bases between the two ends. Germline loops: CDR1 SGHAT, CDR2 FQNNGV. CDR3 length: 13 amino acids. The sample is drawn from a study of spatial heterogeneity in lung cancer. The sequence came from a female donor with early-stage non-small cell lung cancer. The chain joins TRBV11-2 to TRBJ1-5; D unclear. The source was PBMCs, collected at follow-up. Here the CDR3 reads CASSLSYNQPQHF. The CDR3 DNA reads TGTGCCAGCAGCTTATCCTACAATCAGCCCCAGCATTTT.